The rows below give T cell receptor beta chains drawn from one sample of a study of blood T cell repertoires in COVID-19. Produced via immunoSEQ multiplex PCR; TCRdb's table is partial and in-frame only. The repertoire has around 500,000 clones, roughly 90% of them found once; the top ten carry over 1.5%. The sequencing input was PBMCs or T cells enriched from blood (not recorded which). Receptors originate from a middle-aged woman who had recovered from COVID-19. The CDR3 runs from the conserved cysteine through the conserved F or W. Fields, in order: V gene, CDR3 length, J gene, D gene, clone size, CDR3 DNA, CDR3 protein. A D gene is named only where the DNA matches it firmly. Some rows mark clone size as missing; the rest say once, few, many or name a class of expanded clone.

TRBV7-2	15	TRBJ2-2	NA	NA	TGTGCCAGCACCTACGCGGGGTGGAACACCGGGGAGCTGTTTTTT	CASTYAGWNTGELFF
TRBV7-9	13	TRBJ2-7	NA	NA	TGTGCCAGCAGCTTAGGCAGAAACTACGAGCAGTACTTC	CASSLGRNYEQYF
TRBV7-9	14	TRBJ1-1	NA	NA	TGTGCCAGCAGCCGTCAGGGCCCGAACACTGAAGCTTTCTTT	CASSRQGPNTEAFF
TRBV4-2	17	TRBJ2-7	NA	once	TGTGCCAGCAGCCCTCCCAGGGGAGCAACATTGGGCTACGAGCAGTACTTC	CASSPPRGATLGYEQYF
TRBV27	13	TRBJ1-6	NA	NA	TGTGCCAGCAGCGACTATAATAATTCACCCCTCCACTTT	CASSDYNNSPLHF
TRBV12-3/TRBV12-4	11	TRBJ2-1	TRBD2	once	TGTGCCAGCAGGTCAGCGGGAGGGCCTATCTTC	CASRSAGGPIF
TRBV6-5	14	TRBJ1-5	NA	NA	TGTGCCAGCAGCACCGCAGGGTTCAATCAGCCCCAGCATTTT	CASSTAGFNQPQHF
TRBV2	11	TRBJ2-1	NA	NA	TGTGCCAGCAGTGGCGGCACTGAGCAGTTCTTC	CASSGGTEQFF
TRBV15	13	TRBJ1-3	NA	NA	TGTGCCACCAGCTTGAACAGGGTAAACACCATATATTTT	CATSLNRVNTIYF
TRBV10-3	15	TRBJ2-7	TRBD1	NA	TGTGCCATCAGCGATGGGACAGGGAACTCCTACGAGCAGTACTTC	CAISDGTGNSYEQYF
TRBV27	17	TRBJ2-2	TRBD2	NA	TGTGCCAGCAGACACCTAGCGGGGGCCACGAACACCGGGGAGCTGTTTTTT	CASRHLAGATNTGELFF
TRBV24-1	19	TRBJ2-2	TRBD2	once	TGTGCCACCAGTGATGAGGGTAGCGGGACTATATCACACACCGGGGAGCTGTTTTTT	CATSDEGSGTISHTGELFF
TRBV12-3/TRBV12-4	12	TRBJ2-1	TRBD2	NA	TGTGCCAGCAGTAAACTAGCGGGGGAGCAGTTCTTC	CASSKLAGEQFF
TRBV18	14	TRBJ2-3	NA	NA	TGTGCCAGCTCACCACTCGGGTCGACAGATACGCAGTATTTT	CASSPLGSTDTQYF
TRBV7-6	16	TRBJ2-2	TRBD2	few	TGTGCCAGCAGCGGTACTAGCGGGTATATCACCGGGGAGCTGTTTTTT	CASSGTSGYITGELFF
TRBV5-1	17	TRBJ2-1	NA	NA	TGCGCCAGCAGCTTAGTTACGGTTGGAGGATACAACAATGAGCAGTTCTTC	CASSLVTVGGYNNEQFF
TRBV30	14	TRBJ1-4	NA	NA	TGTGCCTGGAAGGGGGACCTCTCAGGTGAAAAACTGTTTTTT	CAWKGDLSGEKLFF
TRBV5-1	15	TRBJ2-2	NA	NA	TGCGCCAGCAGCTTGGTGACTGGGAACACCGGGGAGCTGTTTTTT	CASSLVTGNTGELFF
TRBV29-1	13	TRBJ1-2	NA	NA	TGCAGCGTTGTACAGGGAGTTAACTATGGCTACACCTTC	CSVVQGVNYGYTF
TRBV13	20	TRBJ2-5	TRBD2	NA	TGTGCCAGCAGCCCCAGGGACAGGAAGACTAGCGGGAGGGCCGGAGAGACCCAGTACTTC	CASSPRDRKTSGRAGETQYF
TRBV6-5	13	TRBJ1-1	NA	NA	TGTGCCAGCACCTCGGGAGTGAACACTGAAGCTTTCTTT	CASTSGVNTEAFF
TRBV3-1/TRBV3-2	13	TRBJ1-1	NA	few	TGTGCCAGCAGCCAAGATAACAGTATAGAAGCTTTCTTT	CASSQDNSIEAFF
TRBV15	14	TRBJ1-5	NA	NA	TGTGCCACTTCGACCCGGGGGGCCCGTTGGACCCAGCATTTT	CATSTRGARWTQHF
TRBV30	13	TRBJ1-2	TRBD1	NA	TGTGCCGGCAGGACAGGGGTTTACTATGGCTACACCTTC	CAGRTGVYYGYTF
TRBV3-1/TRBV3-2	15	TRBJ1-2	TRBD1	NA	TGTGCCAGCAGCACCGCCGGACAGGGGTTTTATGGCTACACCTTC	CASSTAGQGFYGYTF
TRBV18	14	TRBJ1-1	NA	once	TGTGCCAGCTCAACGAGAGGGTCGGACACTGAAGCTTTCTTT	CASSTRGSDTEAFF
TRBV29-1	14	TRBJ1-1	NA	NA	TGCAGCGTTGTGAGACGCGACAGAAATGCTGAAGCTTTCTTT	CSVVRRDRNAEAFF
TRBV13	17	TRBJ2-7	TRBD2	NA	TGTGCCAGCAGCCCCCCCCGCTCTAGCGGGAGTACAGGCGAGCAGTACTTC	CASSPPRSSGSTGEQYF
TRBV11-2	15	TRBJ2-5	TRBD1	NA	TGTGCCAGCAGCTTGGACAGGGGGAGGGGAGAGACCCAGTACTTC	CASSLDRGRGETQYF
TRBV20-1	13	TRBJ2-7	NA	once	TGCAGTGCTAGTGCCCCCTTAACCTACGAGCAGTACTTC	CSASAPLTYEQYF
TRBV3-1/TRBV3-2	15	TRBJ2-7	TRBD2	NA	TGTGCCAGCACCACGTCGGGACTAGCGTCATACGAGCAGTACTTC	CASTTSGLASYEQYF
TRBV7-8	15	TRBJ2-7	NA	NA	TGTGCCAGCAGCTACAGGCTGCCGAGCTCCTACGAGCAGTACTTC	CASSYRLPSSYEQYF
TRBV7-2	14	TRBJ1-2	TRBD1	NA	TGTGCCAGCAGCTCGACCACAGGGGGATATGGCTACACCTTC	CASSSTTGGYGYTF